This T cell receptor beta chain was retrieved from a study of T cells in women clearing cervical HPV infection (dated by TCRdb to the late 2010s). Background for the entire study: The cases were 25 to 30 women with histologically confirmed HPV16-related CIN3 or worse, and 2 of those women had invasive cancers. The 20 to 25 controls were women who cleared a single incident HPV16 infection within 12 months without developing precancer or cancer. Blood from cases was drawn at the visit where the lesion was first identified, while blood from controls was drawn once the infection was no longer detected. For cases, a median interval of roughly 150 days, with an interquartile range of about 90 to 210 days, was observed between lesion detection and blood sampling. Since HLA typing was available for only a few women, HLA type could not be ruled out as a confounder. This exploratory proof-of-principle case-control study, nested within the Guanacaste HPV Natural History Study in Costa Rica, compared TCR repertoires among women with different cervical HPV16 outcomes. Cases and controls were matched on age within five years and on year of sample collection. Cases had a median age of almost 35 years compared with approximately 40 for controls, and baseline characteristics showed no significant differences between the groups. The parent cohort enrolled over 8,500 women aged 18 or older in Guanacaste, Costa Rica, in about 1993 to 1994 and followed the women for seven years. Quality controls consisted of five blinded duplicates per group, for a total of around 60 samples made up of about 50 participants and about ten replicates. Study-level results and caveats: TRBV6-7 relative abundance was lower in cases than in controls (0.11% versus 0.16%; Bonferroni P = 0.0008). T-cell numbers per sample were unknown, so richness differences could reflect varying T-cell content rather than repertoire biology. The cross-sectional design could not show whether associations preceded infection or resulted from it; effector/memory subsets and HPV-specific T cells were not isolated. Significantly higher TCR repertoire richness was observed in CIN3+ cases than in controls across sequencing depths, whereas no difference in evenness was found. Random forest classifiers that combined richness and V gene abundances separated cases from controls with an estimated AUC of less than 0.85.

As concerns this clone: It lacks a known antigen. The read stops 3 residues short of the end of the CDR3; the missing end is completed from the germline J gene.

Every participant had a single incident cervical HPV16 infection, and women with prevalent HPV16 infections were excluded. Cervical HPV DNA was detected by MY09/MY11 PCR and genotyped by dot-blot hybridization. Approximately 15 mL of heparinized blood was centrifuged, after which the buffy coat was aliquoted, frozen at -30 degrees C, and then stored at -80 degrees C. QIAGEN kits were used to extract genomic DNA from the buffy coat specimens. Via the germline V gene, CDR1 is SGHTA and CDR2 FQGNSA. The CDR3, cysteine through phenylalanine, is 18 amino acids long. The DNA covers only part of the CDR3, 45 bases in frame from base 1. The junction shows trimming of 0 bases on V and 3 bases on J, plus 18 bases between the germline ends. TCR beta CDR3 regions were amplified by multiplex PCR using the immunoSEQ assay from an average of roughly 1,200 ng genomic DNA per sample. Primer bias was corrected in the assay by using a complete synthetic TCR repertoire to establish an amplification baseline. The amplicons were sequenced on the Illumina platform. The published analysis was carried out like this. Error correction of the sequences involved clustering with frequency ratios plus a modified nearest-neighbor algorithm, after which the sequences were analyzed in the immunoSEQ Analyzer using IMGT gene definitions. TCR richness and evenness were averaged over 20 rarefaction repeats at each rarefaction depth, excluding samples with fewer sequences than the depth. Wilcoxon rank sum tests with FDR correction were used to compare relative abundances of V, D and J genes between the groups. Blinded duplicates gave an intraclass correlation of about 96% for TCR richness and an average of around 76% across 66 gene segments. Imported from immuneACCESS, the table was reduced by TCRdb to in-frame sequences with V and J called. These copies leave out some clones; in studies compared against another copy, an unresolved V gene accounts for under half, and the cause of the remainder is not known. V, J and clone size are those of that table, while D and trimming were read from the DNA. This sample's clone table shows 25,000 to 35,000 clones. The ten top clones hold 5% to 7.5% of the sample.

The TCR originated in a woman aged 18 to 75 with a cervical HPV16 infection that either progressed to CIN3+ or cleared (not recorded which). Material: blood buffy coat. Rearrangement joined TRBV7-2 to TRBJ2-1, with TRBD1 as a weak D call on 7 bases. This receptor carries the CDR3 CASSLAGGLRGLYNEQFF. The sequenced CDR3 bases are TGTGCCAGCAGCTTAGCTGGGGGGCTAAGGGGGCTCTACAATGAG.